A selection of T cell receptor beta chains follows, all from one sample in a study of blood T cell repertoires in COVID-19. Assay used: immunoSEQ multiplex PCR; TCRdb lists only in-frame clones, some missing. Found here are under 95,000 clones, 83% of them singletons; the top ten hold under 35%. The sequenced material came from peripheral blood. These receptors were collected from a woman at least 80 years old with acute or convalescent COVID-19. CDR3s include the opening cysteine and the closing phenylalanine or tryptophan. The order of the fields is J gene, clone size, D gene, V gene, CDR3 DNA, CDR3 protein. D genes are given only for firm matches. Expanded clones are given a class, and other clones once, few, many or no size at all.

TRBJ2-7,NA,TRBD2,TRBV5-1,TGCGCCAGCAGGCCAATTAGCGGGAGCGGCTACGAGCAGTACTTC,CASRPISGSGYEQYF
TRBJ1-5,NA,TRBD1,TRBV18,TGTGCCAGCGCGACAGGGGAAAATCAGCCCCAGCATTTT,CASATGENQPQHF
TRBJ1-1,NA,NA,TRBV10-2,TGCGCCAGCAGGGCGGTGGTGAACACTGAAGCTTTCTTT,CASRAVVNTEAFF
TRBJ2-7,once,NA,TRBV12-5,TGTGCTAGTGGCCCGGGACAAGCTCTGGTGGTCTACGAGCAGTACTTC,CASGPGQALVVYEQYF
TRBJ2-7,few,TRBD1,TRBV27,TGTGCCAGCAGTTTGGACAGGGGGCCCTACGAGCAGTACTTC,CASSLDRGPYEQYF
TRBJ2-3,NA,TRBD2,TRBV27,TGTGCCAGCAGTTTATCTAGCGGGAGAGGGAAAGATACGCAGTATTTT,CASSLSSGRGKDTQYF
TRBJ2-7,NA,TRBD2,TRBV7-9,TGTGCCAGCAGCTTGATGGAGCTAGCGGGAGTCGACGAGCAGTACTTC,CASSLMELAGVDEQYF
TRBJ2-3,NA,NA,TRBV11-3,TGTGCCAGCAGCTTAGAGGGGCGTCCCACAGATACGCAGTATTTT,CASSLEGRPTDTQYF
TRBJ2-3,few,TRBD2,TRBV5-1,TGCGCCAGCAGCTCGGCAGGACTAGCGGGACGGGATACGCAGTATTTT,CASSSAGLAGRDTQYF
TRBJ1-1,NA,NA,TRBV7-9,TGTGCCAGCAGCTCTCAGGGGTCGATCACTGAAGCTTTCTTT,CASSSQGSITEAFF
TRBJ2-4,NA,TRBD2,TRBV7-9,TGTGCCAGCAGCTCCCGGGGCGGGAGCGTCGAAAACATTCAGTACTTC,CASSSRGGSVENIQYF
TRBJ1-3,NA,NA,TRBV6-2/TRBV6-3,TGTGCCAGCAGTTCGCTACTCTCTGGAAACACCATATATTTT,CASSSLLSGNTIYF
TRBJ2-7,NA,TRBD1,TRBV5-1,TGCGCCAGCAGCTCGACAGGGGGCTACGAGCAGTACTTC,CASSSTGGYEQYF
TRBJ2-4,NA,NA,TRBV18,TGTGCCAGCTCACTGTCTTCGGCCTACGCGGTGAGCAAAAACATTCAGTACTTC,CASSLSSAYAVSKNIQYF
TRBJ1-4,NA,TRBD1,TRBV5-6,TGTGCCAGCAGCTCGACAGGGTCGGGCGAAAAACTGTTTTTT,CASSSTGSGEKLFF